In this sample, the clone carrying this T cell receptor beta chain turned up a few times. This entry comes from a study of early T cells in non-severe SARS-CoV-2 infection. The CDR3 spans 13 residues. Trimming cost V 3 bases and J 8 bases, with 16 bases left between them. Germline CDR1 and CDR2: SQVTM and ANQGSEA. TCRdb re-analysed the 5' RACE reads in MiXCR, keeping a single row per CDR3 protein. The table shows about 56,000 distinct CDR3 sequences, with about 10% occurring only once. The clonotype was recovered from an adult who was a healthcare worker with PCR-confirmed SARS-CoV-2 infection or an uninfected control (not recorded which). The gene calls are TRBV29-1 and TRBJ2-5; D is unresolved. Sequencing input: whole blood. The CDR3 nucleotides are TGCAGCGTTGAGTTACCGGCCCGGTTCACCCAGTACTTC. Translating gives CSVELPARFTQYF.